A single sample is the source of the 2 T cell receptor beta chains below, sequenced in a study of cytomegalovirus exposure and HLA in healthy donors (dated by TCRdb to the late 2010s). Library creation used the immunoSEQ multiplex PCR assay. A mixture of 60 forward primers for TCR Vbeta segments and 13 reverse primers for TCR Jbeta segments was used in the multiplex PCR. TCRdb limited this immuneACCESS table to in-frame rearrangements with V and J called. A share of clones is missing; checked studies link under half to unresolved V genes, and the rest is unexplained. The sample table contains 95,000 to 150,000 clones; only one count was recorded for about 74% of them. Of the sample, around 3.5% is held by the ten largest clones. The specimen sequenced was PBMCs. These receptors all stem from a man younger than 45 in good health and CMV-seronegative.

The chain couples TRBV6-4 to TRBJ1-5, with TRBD1 as a possible D gene (5 bases). V lost 2 bases, J lost 0 bases, and 17 bases lay in between. The germline V gene has CDR1 MRHNA and CDR2 SNTAGT. CDR3 length equals 18 residues. CDR3 DNA: TGTGCCAGCAGTGACCTACCTAGGACACTTTATAGCAATCAGCCCCAGCATTTT. Translating it yields CASSDLPRTLYSNQPQHF.

The count of this clone is one. One end of the junction is discordant with germline, which a read error may explain. This rearrangement joins TRBV7-9 to TRBJ1-1; D possibly corresponds to TRBD1 (5 bases). The CDR3 extends over 15 amino acids. From germline, CDR1 is SEHNR and CDR2 FQNEAQ (reference sequence). The CDR3 here is CASSSQQAMNTEDFF. The CDR3 DNA follows: TGTGCCAGCAGCTCGCAACAGGCCATGAACACTGAAGATTTCTTT.